What follows is one TCR beta chain and its context. The sample belongs to a study of T cell changes during pregnancy in multiple sclerosis. The V and J ends lost 4 bases and 5 bases, in that order; junction bases with no gene match: 2. This CDR3 has 15 amino acids. CDR1 is MGHDK and CDR2 is SYGVNS in the germline V gene. Profiled with immunoSEQ multiplex PCR; TCRdb holds only in-frame clones, not every one. The top ten hold over 0.5% of the sample, which has tens of thousands of clones, 70% to 90% seen once. The chain recombines TRBV25-1 with TRBJ2-1, with 13 bases fitting TRBD2. This receptor was obtained from a female donor with multiple sclerosis, enrolled in a pregnancy study. The sequences come from CD4+ T cells from peripheral blood mononuclear cells, collected in the first trimester of pregnancy. In nucleotides, the CDR3 is TGTGCCAGCAGTGTTGGGACTAGCGGGAACAATGAGCAGTTCTTC. Its protein is CASSVGTSGNNEQFF.